A single TCR beta chain is shown here with its context. Its cognate antigen has yet to be identified. Mismatch with germline at one junction end may stem from a read error. These data belong to a study of CD8+CD57+ T cells in acquired aplastic anemia (dated by TCRdb to 2016 to 2018). Background on the whole study: Extracted DNA from sorted CD4+ and CD8+ cells averaged approximately 3 ug, ranging from about 0.19 to 30 ug. Healthy donor samples averaged approximately 10 million reads for CD4+ and roughly 11 million for CD8+ cells. Results the study describes overall, beyond this receptor: Some 30 CD8+ CDR3 sequences were shared between patients and controls but appeared highly expressed in patients and within their immunodominant clones. Patients and healthy controls showed no significant difference in CD8+ Simpson's diversity (P=0.060).

The CDR3 numbers 13 residues from cysteine through phenylalanine. Only the CDR3 DNA is retained, 39 bases long and in frame from the first base. As encoded in the germline V gene, CDR1 is SGHTA while CDR2 is FQGTGA. TCR beta VDJ combination and CDR3 sequence profiling used genomic DNA as the template. TCR repertoire sequencing was run on an Illumina HiSeq 2000. In the source study's methods: TRBV/TRBJ rearrangement plots, CDR3 size and DJ length profiles, and Simpson's diversity index were used to assess repertoires. The most abundant DNA sequence in the deep sequencing data was taken as the immunodominant clone. CDR3 amino acid sequences were screened for sharing across subjects and were compared with published repertoires and the VDJdb database. TCRdb trimmed the raw reads at Q25, called clones with MiXCR and kept productive beta chains. Records with the same CDR3 protein are collapsed into one entry carrying the most frequent genes and DNA. The V and J calls were not made by the authors but by TCRdb's processing. For this sample the table gives some 410,000 distinct CDR3 sequences, of which 65% to 75% were detected only once. The top ten hold 3% to 4.5% of the sample.

In the study, sorted CD4+ and CD8+ blood T cells from patients with severe aplastic anemia and from healthy subjects underwent deep sequencing of TCR repertoires. Ficoll-Paque density gradient centrifugation was used to isolate peripheral blood mononuclear cells. Before DNA extraction, CD4+ and CD8+ T cells were sorted with FACS or magnetic beads. The receptor was derived from a human donor in good health, serving as a control. Sequences were obtained from sorted CD4+, CD8+, or CD8+CD57+ T cells (not recorded which) from PBMCs. This receptor chain uses TRBV7-3 and TRBJ2-7; a confident D gene designation cannot be given. The sequenced DNA is TGTGCCAGCAGCTTAGCCCCTGATGCCGAGCAGTACTTT. Translated, it reads CASSLAPDAEQYF.